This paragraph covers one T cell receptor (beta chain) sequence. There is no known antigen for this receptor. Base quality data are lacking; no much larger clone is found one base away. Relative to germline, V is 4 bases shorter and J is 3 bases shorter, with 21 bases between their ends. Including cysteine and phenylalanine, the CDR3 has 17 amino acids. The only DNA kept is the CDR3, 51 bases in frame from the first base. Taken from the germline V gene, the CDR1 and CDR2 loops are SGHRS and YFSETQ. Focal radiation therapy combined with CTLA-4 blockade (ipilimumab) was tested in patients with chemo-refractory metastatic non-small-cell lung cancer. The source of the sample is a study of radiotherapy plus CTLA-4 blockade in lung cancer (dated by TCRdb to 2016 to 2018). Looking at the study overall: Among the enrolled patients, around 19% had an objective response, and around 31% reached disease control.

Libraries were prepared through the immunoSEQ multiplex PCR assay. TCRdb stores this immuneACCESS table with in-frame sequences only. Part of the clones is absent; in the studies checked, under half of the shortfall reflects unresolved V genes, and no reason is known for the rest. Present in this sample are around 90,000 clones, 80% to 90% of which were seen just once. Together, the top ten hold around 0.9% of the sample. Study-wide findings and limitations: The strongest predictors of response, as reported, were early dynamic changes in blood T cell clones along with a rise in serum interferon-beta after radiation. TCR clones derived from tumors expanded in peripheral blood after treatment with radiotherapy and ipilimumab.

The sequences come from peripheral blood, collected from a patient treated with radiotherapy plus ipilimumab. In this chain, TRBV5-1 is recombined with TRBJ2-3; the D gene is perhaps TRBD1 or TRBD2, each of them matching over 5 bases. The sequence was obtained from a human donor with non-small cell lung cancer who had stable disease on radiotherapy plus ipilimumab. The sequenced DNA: TGCGCCAGCAGCAGGGACGGACCAACCGGAGGTACAGATACGCAGTATTTT. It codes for CASSRDGPTGGTDTQYF.